Listed here is a single T cell receptor beta chain. This record belongs to a study of control samples from healthy donors and cancer patients. The data were produced by immunoSEQ multiplex PCR, yet TCRdb's version contains in-frame clones alone and is incomplete. The data show 65,000 to 75,000 clones, roughly 84% seen once. V was clipped by 5 bases and J by 2 bases; unmatched bases: 3. The germline gives CDR1 SEHNR, CDR2 FQNEAQ (reference sequence). The length of the CDR3 is 15 residues. The V call is TRBV7-9, the J call TRBJ2-3; 11 bases map to TRBD2. Sequenced material: blood. The TCR originated in a woman aged 45 to 65 in good health. The CDR3 DNA sequence: TGTGCCAGCAGCCCTAGCGGGAGGCCCACAGATACGCAGTATTTT. It encodes CASSPSGRPTDTQYF.